This T cell receptor beta chain came from a study of cytotoxic CD8 clonotypes in ibrutinib-treated CLL. TCRdb's table, derived via immunoSEQ multiplex PCR, lists solely in-frame clones and lacks some. The table lists around 14,000 clones, 70% of them singletons. This CDR3 contains 13 residues. The chain joins TRBV21-1 to TRBJ1-5. TRBV21-1 is shown as a pseudogene. Sequenced material: PBMCs, taken before ibrutinib treatment. The TCR sequence derives from a human donor with chronic lymphocytic leukemia. The CDR3 nucleotides are TGTGCCAGCAGGTCACGGGGGAGGAGGGCTCAGCATTTT. Its protein is CASRSRGRRAQHF.